At least ten counts were recorded for the clone carrying this T cell receptor beta chain. What it recognizes is unknown. The beta constant-region primer was an equimolar mix of two oligonucleotides covering TRBC1 and TRBC2. Nested alpha and beta constant-region primers with the SP2 primer drove four PCR rounds on ligated cDNA. TCRdb used MiXCR to reprocess the UMI-ligation and nested PCR reads, holding one entry per CDR3 protein. The sample shows about 90,000 distinct CDR3 sequences, approximately 11% of them seen only once. This record comes from a study of naive and memory T cell subsets. Study-wide results and caveats: Naive repertoires, especially CD8, held a few larger clonotypes, possibly memory cells re-expressing CD45RA.

From germline, CDR1 is SGHTA and CDR2 FQGNSA. The CDR3 totals 12 residues. V was pared by 1 base and J by 5 bases, with 5 bases between. Sequencing used naive CD4+ T cells from blood. The clonotype comes from a human donor in good health. J is TRBJ2-5 and V is TRBV7-2, with D hard to call. The CDR3 loop reads CASSLGRETQYF. The CDR3 nucleotides are TGTGCCAGCAGCTTAGGGCGGGAGACCCAGTACTTC.